The clone carrying this T cell receptor beta chain came up a few times. Its matching antigen is unknown. Purity exceeding 98% was reached by all sorted populations. V was cut by 4 bases and J by 2 bases, with 11 bases left in between. The CDR3 covers 14 residues. Germline values: CDR1 MDHEN, CDR2 SYDVKM. This sample stems from a study of beta chain features in type 1 diabetes. Reverse transcribing all isolated RNA meant expressed TCRB transcripts were sequenced. Profiling relied on immunoSEQ multiplex PCR, and the TCRdb table lists in-frame clones only, not all of them. This sample yields hundreds of thousands of clones, of which about 12% are seen a single time; about 0.017% belongs to the top ten. The study's findings and limits: The VDJ junctions of type 1 diabetes patients carried fewer insertions and more deletions. Naive, central memory and Treg TCRB repertoires seemed to resemble each other more closely in patients than they did in healthy donors.

The chain employs TRBV28 and TRBJ1-2; no firm D call. Material: naive CD4+ T cells from blood. The TCR originated in a man between 18 and 29 years old in good health. CDR3: CASSSPTVNYGYTF. The CDR3 DNA reads TGTGCCAGCAGTTCCCCCACAGTCAACTATGGCTACACCTTC.